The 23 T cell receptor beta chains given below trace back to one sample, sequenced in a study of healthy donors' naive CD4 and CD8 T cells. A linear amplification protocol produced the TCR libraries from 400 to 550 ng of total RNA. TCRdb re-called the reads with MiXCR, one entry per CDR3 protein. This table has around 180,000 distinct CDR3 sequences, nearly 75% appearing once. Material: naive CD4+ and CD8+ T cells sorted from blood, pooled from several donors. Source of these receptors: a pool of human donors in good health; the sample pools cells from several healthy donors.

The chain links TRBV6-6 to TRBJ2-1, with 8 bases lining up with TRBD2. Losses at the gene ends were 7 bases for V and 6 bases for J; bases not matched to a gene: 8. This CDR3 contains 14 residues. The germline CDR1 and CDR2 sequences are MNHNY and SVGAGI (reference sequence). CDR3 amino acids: CASISGGPGNEQFF. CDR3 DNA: TGTGCCAGCATCTCGGGAGGGCCAGGCAATGAGCAGTTCTTC.

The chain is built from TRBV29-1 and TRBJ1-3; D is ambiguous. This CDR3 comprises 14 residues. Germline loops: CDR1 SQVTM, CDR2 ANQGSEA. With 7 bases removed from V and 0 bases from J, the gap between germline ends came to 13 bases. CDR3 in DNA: TGCAGCGCAGCGACGGGTTTCTCTGGAAACACCATATATTTT. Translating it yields CSAATGFSGNTIYF.

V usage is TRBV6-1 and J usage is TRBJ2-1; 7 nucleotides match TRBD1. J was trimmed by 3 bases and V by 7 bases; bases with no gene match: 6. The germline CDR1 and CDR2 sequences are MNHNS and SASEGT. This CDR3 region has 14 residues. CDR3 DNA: TGTGCCAGCACTGGGACAGACAACTACAATGAGCAGTTCTTC. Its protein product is CASTGTDNYNEQFF.

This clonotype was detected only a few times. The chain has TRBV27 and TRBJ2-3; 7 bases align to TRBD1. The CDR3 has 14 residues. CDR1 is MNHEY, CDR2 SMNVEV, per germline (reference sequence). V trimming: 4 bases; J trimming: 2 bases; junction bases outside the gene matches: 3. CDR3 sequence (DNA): TGTGCCAGCAGTTCAGACAGGGCCACAGATACGCAGTATTTT. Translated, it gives CASSSDRATDTQYF.

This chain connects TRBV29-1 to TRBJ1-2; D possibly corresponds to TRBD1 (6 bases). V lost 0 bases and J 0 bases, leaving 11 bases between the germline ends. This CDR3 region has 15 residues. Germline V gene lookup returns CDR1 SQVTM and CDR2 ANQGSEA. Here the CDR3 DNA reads TGCAGCGTTGAAGACCCCTGGACAGCTAACTATGGCTACACCTTC. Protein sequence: CSVEDPWTANYGYTF.

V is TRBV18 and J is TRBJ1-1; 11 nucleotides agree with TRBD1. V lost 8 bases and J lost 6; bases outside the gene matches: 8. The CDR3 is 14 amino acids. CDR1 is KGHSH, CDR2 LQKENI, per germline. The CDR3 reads CASTNPDRGPEAFF. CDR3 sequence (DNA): TGTGCCAGCACAAACCCGGACAGGGGGCCTGAAGCTTTCTTT.

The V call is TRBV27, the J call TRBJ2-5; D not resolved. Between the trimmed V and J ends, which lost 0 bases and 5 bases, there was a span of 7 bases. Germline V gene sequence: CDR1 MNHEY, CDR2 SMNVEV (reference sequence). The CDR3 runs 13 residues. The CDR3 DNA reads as TGTGCCAGCAGTTTATCGATTGGCGAGACCCAGTACTTC. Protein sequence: CASSLSIGETQYF.

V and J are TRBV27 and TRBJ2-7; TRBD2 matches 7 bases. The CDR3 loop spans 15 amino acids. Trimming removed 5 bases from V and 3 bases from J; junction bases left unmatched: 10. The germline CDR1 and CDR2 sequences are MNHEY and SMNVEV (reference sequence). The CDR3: CASSQGLTSFYEQYF. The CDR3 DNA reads TGTGCCAGCAGTCAGGGCTTGACTAGCTTCTACGAGCAGTACTTC.

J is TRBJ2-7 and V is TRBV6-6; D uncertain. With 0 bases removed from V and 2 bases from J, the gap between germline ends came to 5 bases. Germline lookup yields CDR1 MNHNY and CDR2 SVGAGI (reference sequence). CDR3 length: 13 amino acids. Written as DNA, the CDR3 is TGTGCCAGCAGTTACTCGAACACCTACGAGCAGTACTTC. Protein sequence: CASSYSNTYEQYF.

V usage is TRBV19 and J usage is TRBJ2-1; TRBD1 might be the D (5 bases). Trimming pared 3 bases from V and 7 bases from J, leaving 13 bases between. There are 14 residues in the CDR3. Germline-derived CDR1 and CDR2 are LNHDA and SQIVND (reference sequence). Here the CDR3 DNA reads TGTGCCAGTAGTATGATGCAGGGTGGGAATGAGCAGTTCTTC. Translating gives CASSMMQGGNEQFF. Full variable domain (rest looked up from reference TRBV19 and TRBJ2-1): DGGITQSPKYLFRKEGQNVTLSCEQNLNHDAMYWYRQDPGQGLRLIYYSQIVNDFQKGDIAEGYSVSREKKESFPLTVTSAQKNPTAFYLCASSMMQGGNEQFFGPGTRLTVL.

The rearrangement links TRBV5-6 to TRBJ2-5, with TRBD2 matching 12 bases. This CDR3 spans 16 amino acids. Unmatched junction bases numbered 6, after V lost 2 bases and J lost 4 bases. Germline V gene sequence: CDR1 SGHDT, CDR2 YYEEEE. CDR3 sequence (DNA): TGTGCCAGCAGCTTAGGACTAGCGGGATTTGGAGAGACCCAGTACTTC. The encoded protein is CASSLGLAGFGETQYF.

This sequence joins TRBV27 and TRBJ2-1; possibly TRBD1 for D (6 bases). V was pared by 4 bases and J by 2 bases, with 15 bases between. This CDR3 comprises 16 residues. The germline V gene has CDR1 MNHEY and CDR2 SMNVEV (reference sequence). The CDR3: CASSSVAGAPYNEQFF. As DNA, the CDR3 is TGTGCCAGCAGTTCGGTAGCAGGGGCCCCCTACAATGAGCAGTTCTTC.

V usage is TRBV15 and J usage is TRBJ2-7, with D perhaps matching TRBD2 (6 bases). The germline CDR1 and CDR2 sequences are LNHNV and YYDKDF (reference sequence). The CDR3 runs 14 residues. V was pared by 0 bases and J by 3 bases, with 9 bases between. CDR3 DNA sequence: TGTGCCACCAGCAGAGATATGGGGGGCTACGAGCAGTACTTC. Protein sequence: CATSRDMGGYEQYF.

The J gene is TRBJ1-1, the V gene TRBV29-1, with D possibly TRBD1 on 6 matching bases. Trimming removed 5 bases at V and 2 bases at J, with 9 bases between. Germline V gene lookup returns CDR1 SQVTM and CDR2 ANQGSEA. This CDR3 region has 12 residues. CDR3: CSVCRGNTEAFF. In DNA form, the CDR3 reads TGCAGCGTTTGCAGGGGAAACACTGAAGCTTTCTTT.

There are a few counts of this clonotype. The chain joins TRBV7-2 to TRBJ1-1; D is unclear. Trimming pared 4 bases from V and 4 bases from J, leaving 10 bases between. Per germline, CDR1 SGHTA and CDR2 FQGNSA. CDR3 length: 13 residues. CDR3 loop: CASSSPGRTEAFF. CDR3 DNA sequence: TGTGCCAGCAGCTCCCCCGGGCGCACTGAAGCTTTCTTT.

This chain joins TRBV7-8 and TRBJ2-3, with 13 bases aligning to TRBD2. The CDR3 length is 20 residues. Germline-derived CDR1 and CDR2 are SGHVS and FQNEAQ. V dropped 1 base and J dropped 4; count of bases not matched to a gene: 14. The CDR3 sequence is CASSLVRIPGLAGTADTQYF. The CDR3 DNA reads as TGTGCCAGCAGCTTAGTCCGGATCCCGGGACTAGCGGGAACGGCAGATACGCAGTATTTT.

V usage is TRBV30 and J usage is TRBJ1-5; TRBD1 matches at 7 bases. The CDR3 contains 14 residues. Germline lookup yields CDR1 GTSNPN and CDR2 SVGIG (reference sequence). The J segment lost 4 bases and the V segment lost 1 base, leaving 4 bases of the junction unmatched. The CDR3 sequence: CAWSAGTANQPQHF. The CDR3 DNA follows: TGTGCCTGGAGTGCCGGGACAGCTAATCAGCCCCAGCATTTT.

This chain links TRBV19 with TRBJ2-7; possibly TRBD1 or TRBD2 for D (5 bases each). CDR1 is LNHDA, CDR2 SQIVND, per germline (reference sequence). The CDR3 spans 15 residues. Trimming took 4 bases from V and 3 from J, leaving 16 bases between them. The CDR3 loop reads CASSTMMGPFYEQYF. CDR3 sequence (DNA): TGTGCCAGTAGTACCATGATGGGACCCTTCTACGAGCAGTACTTC.

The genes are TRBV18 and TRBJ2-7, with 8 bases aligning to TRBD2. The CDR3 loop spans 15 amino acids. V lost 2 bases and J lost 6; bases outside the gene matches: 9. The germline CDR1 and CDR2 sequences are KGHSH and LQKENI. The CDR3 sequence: CASSPGSGSPREQYF. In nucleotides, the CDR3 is TGTGCCAGCTCACCAGGGAGCGGGAGTCCCCGCGAGCAGTACTTC.

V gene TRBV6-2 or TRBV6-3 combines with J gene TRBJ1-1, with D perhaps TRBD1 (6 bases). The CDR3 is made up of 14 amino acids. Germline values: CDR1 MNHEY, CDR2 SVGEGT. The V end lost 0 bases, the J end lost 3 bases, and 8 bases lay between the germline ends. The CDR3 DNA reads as TGTGCCAGCAGTTACTCGCCAGGGGACACTGAAGCTTTCTTT. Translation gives CASSYSPGDTEAFF.

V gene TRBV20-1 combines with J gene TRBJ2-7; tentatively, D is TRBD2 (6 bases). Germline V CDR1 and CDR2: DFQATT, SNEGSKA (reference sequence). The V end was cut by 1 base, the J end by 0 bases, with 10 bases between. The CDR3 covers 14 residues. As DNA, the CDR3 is TGCAGTGCTAGAGTATCCGGGAGCTCCTACGAGCAGTACTTC. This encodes CSARVSGSSYEQYF.

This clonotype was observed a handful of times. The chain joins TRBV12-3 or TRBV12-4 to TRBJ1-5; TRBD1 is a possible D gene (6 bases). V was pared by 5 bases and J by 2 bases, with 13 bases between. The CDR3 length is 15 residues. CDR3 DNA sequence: TGTGCCAGCAGTGTCTTACAGGGTCGCAATCAGCCCCAGCATTTT. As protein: CASSVLQGRNQPQHF.

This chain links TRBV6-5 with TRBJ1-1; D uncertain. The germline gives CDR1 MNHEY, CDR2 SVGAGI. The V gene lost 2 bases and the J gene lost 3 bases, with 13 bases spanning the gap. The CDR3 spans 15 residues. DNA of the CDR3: TGTGCCAGCAGTTACGGTGGGATAACGGACACTGAAGCTTTCTTT. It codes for CASSYGGITDTEAFF.